A selection of T cell receptor beta chains follows, all from one sample in a study of human T cells and chemical hapten exposure. TCRdb processed the RACE reads anew with MiXCR; each CDR3 protein has one entry. The repertoire holds 120,000 or so distinct CDR3 sequences, 13% seen once, with 2.5% to 3.5% in the top ten. Source: whole blood, taken in connection with sensitization to the hapten diphenylcyclopropenone (DPC). The receptor source for this set is a woman under 30 with alopecia areata. Some clones in this sample may be carry-over from other donors' samples. Both conserved end residues are part of each CDR3.

v_call cdr3_aa
TRBV3-1 CASSQDIAGEWEQFF
TRBV10-2 CASSGDRGNQPQHF
TRBV29-1 CSGRRDSRWNTEAFF
TRBV14 CASSQGMGAYEQYF
TRBV7-9 CASSLQGFTGELFF
TRBV6-2/TRBV6-3 CASSYSEQTDTQYF
TRBV7-2 CASSSQTGGHEKLFF
TRBV12-3/TRBV12-4 CASGPYSYEQYF
TRBV7-2 CASSWGTGGFRNQPQHF
TRBV2 CASSELPLLRQPQHF
TRBV19 CASSTDRVGQPQHF
TRBV7-9 CASSSGRDGYTF
TRBV11-3 CASSYQQGTEAFF
TRBV19 CASGFGTGAGQPQHF
TRBV7-2 CASSLNVGRGLNTIYF
TRBV5-1 CASSVGQGNTEAFF
TRBV6-6 CASSYSDTTVKTGELFF
TRBV18 CASSPPSGGAVEQYF
TRBV5-5 CASSFRGVSEAFF
TRBV2 CASSKGQGYNEQFF
TRBV29-1 CSLSSGGEETQYF
TRBV7-6 CASSLTSTRADTQYF
TRBV29-1 CSAGTYYTGTQYF
TRBV6-5 CASSYLRSGNRGLYNSPLHF
TRBV7-3 CASSLRPLGDEQFF
TRBV20-1 CSARGLSNQPQHF
TRBV20-1 CSARDTFGDYGYTF
TRBV4-3 CASSQDNGDTQYF
TRBV7-2 CASSLELRSSSPLHF
TRBV29-1 CSVGFREGTQYF
TRBV3-1 CASSQEMAFGELFF
TRBV29-1 CSVEYGLETQYF
TRBV20-1 CSLGAGRYNYGYTF
TRBV29-1 CSVEDRWRGAYNEQFF
TRBV5-1 CASSLGGPLGEYEQYF
TRBV6-5 CASSPGDYGELFF
TRBV7-9 CASSPSGTGTADTQYF
TRBV6-6 CASSYQGADQPQHF
TRBV12-3/TRBV12-4 CASSFRGTGELFF
TRBV4-1 CASSQDHRGNQPQHF
TRBV12-3/TRBV12-4 CASRALQGPNSPLHF
TRBV27 CASSFLQGDEQYF
TRBV20-1 CSARGQGSYEQYF
TRBV6-2/TRBV6-3 CASSYGQGTYNEQFF
TRBV3-1 CASSHLNYGYTF
TRBV2 CASSKAGYYNEQFF
TRBV7-6 CASSRDDTGELFF
TRBV20-1 CSAQFYNEQFF
TRBV7-9 CASIPSSSYEQYF
TRBV5-6 CASSFTPGLNTEAFF
TRBV28 CASSLQGARNQPQHF
TRBV29-1 CSVDFGYTF
TRBV7-8 CASSLARGQYGYTF
TRBV30 CAWSVAGQGYTDTQYF
TRBV10-2 CASSGIGRTDTQYF
TRBV27 CASSFRDREYEQYF
TRBV5-4 CASTLGNSYNSPLHF
TRBV12-3/TRBV12-4 CASTNRGGNQPQHF
TRBV9 CASSVGSLQETQYF
TRBV4-1 CASSQKRDTEAFF